What follows are 25 T cell receptor beta chains derived from one specimen sequenced in a study of PD-1 blockade in mismatch repair-deficient tumors. Method: immunoSEQ multiplex PCR; TCRdb's copy keeps in-frame clones and lacks some. The table includes 35,000 to 40,000 clones, about four fifths detected once. The sample consisted of peripheral blood, taken 4 weeks after starting pembrolizumab. Receptors were obtained from an adult with mismatch repair-deficient cancer.

V is TRBV7-6 and J is TRBJ2-1; D is ambiguous. Germline V lookup: CDR1 SGHVS, CDR2 FNYEAQ. CDR3 length: 12 residues. V dropped 4 bases and J dropped 9 bases, with 10 bases sitting between them. The CDR3 sequence is CASSSSAIEQFF. The DNA of the CDR3 is TGTGCCAGCAGCTCCTCCGCGATTGAGCAGTTCTTC.

The chain uses TRBV10-2 and TRBJ2-7; D not certain. The CDR3 length is 12 residues. In germline, CDR1 is WSHSY, CDR2 SAAADI. V lost 3 bases, J lost 0 bases, and 3 bases lay in between. CDR3 sequence (DNA): TGCGCCAGCAGTGACAGCTCCTACGAGCAGTACTTC. Protein sequence: CASSDSSYEQYF.

The chain carries TRBV30 and TRBJ2-1, with D possibly TRBD2 on 5 matching bases. Germline V gives CDR1 GTSNPN, CDR2 SVGIG (reference sequence). This CDR3 is 15 amino acids long. Trimming cost V 0 bases and J 2 bases, with 11 bases left between them. This chain's CDR3 is CAWSVAAAAYNEQFF. Written as DNA, the CDR3 is TGTGCCTGGAGTGTAGCAGCGGCGGCCTACAATGAGCAGTTCTTC.

This clone occurred once. This sequence joins TRBV19 and TRBJ2-1; tentatively, D is TRBD1 (5 bases). The CDR3 spans 15 residues. V dropped 6 bases and J dropped 0 bases, with 12 bases sitting between them. Germline V gives CDR1 LNHDA, CDR2 SQIVND (reference sequence). The CDR3 region has the DNA TGTGCCAGTAGCCCCTCAAGGGGCTCCTACAATGAGCAGTTCTTC. It specifies CASSPSRGSYNEQFF.

The V call is TRBV5-6, the J call TRBJ2-5; 12 nucleotides align to TRBD1. CDR3 length equals 15 residues. Germline CDR1 reads SGHDT; CDR2 reads YYEEEE. J lost 5 bases, V lost 4 bases, and 6 bases had no gene match. CDR3 coding DNA: TGTGCCAGCAGCCCGGGACAGGGGGCGCGGGAGACCCAGTACTTC. Its protein is CASSPGQGARETQYF.

This chain links TRBV5-6 with TRBJ2-2; no definite D call. CDR1 and CDR2 (germline): SGHDT, YYEEEE. CDR3 length: 16 residues. V lost 4 bases and J lost 0, with 13 bases in between. CDR3 in amino acids: CASSPSGSPNTGELFF. The CDR3 DNA reads TGTGCCAGCAGCCCGAGTGGCTCGCCGAACACCGGGGAGCTGTTTTTT. Together with reference TRBV5-6 and TRBJ2-2, the CDR3 gives the full variable domain: DAGVTQSPTHLIKTRGQQVTLRCSPKSGHDTVSWYQQALGQGPQFIFQYYEEEERQRGNFPDRFSGHQFPNYSSELNVNALLLGDSALYLCASSPSGSPNTGELFFGEGSRLTVL.

A single count supports this clone. CDR3 nucleotide sequence: TGTGCCAGCAGCTTTCGAGACAATGAGCAGTTCTTC. Its translation is CASSFRDNEQFF. The chain combines TRBV5-6 with TRBJ2-1; D is unclear. Germline V gene lookup returns CDR1 SGHDT and CDR2 YYEEEE. Trimming removed 2 bases at V and 5 bases at J, with 5 bases between. The CDR3 runs 12 residues.

The chain carries TRBV7-8 and TRBJ2-1; 11 nucleotides agree with TRBD2. This CDR3 has 16 residues. CDR1 is SGHVS and CDR2 is FQNEAQ in the germline V gene. Trimming at V came to 5 bases and at J to 4 bases, leaving 7 bases not matched to a gene. This CDR3 reads CASSRAGTSGYNEQFF. CDR3 DNA sequence: TGTGCCAGCAGCAGGGCCGGGACTAGCGGTTACAATGAGCAGTTCTTC.

The chain has TRBV28 and TRBJ1-2; 9 bases fit TRBD1. CDR1 and CDR2 (germline): MDHEN, SYDVKM. J gave up 4 bases and V 7 bases, and 10 bases lay outside the gene matches. This CDR3 is 15 amino acids long. Here the CDR3 DNA reads TGTGCCAGCATCGGGACAGGGATGTATCTCTATGGCTACACCTTC. Translation gives CASIGTGMYLYGYTF.

This clone was observed a few times. This chain connects TRBV5-4 to TRBJ2-7, with D possibly matching TRBD1 (5 bases). Germline assignment: CDR1 SGHNT and CDR2 YYREEE (reference sequence). Trimming removed 1 base at V and 3 bases at J, with 14 bases between. This CDR3 comprises 15 residues. In DNA form, the CDR3 reads TGTGCCAGCAGCTTGAGTAAGGGGCGAGGCTACGAGCAGTACTTC. It encodes CASSLSKGRGYEQYF. Drawing the rest from reference TRBV5-4 and TRBJ2-7, the complete variable domain is ETGVTQSPTHLIKTRGQQVTLRCSSQSGHNTVSWYQQALGQGPQFIFQYYREEENGRGNFPPRFSGLQFPNYSSELNVNALELDDSALYLCASSLSKGRGYEQYFGPGTRLTVT.

The V call is TRBV7-2, the J call TRBJ1-4, with D uncertain. The length of the CDR3 is 13 residues. The V gene lost 2 bases and the J gene lost 8 bases, with 9 bases spanning the gap. CDR1 and CDR2 from the germline V gene are SGHTA and FQGNSA. CDR3 DNA sequence: TGTGCCAGCAGCTTAAATCGGTTGGAAAAACTGTTTTTT. Its translation: CASSLNRLEKLFF.

The chain combines TRBV5-6 with TRBJ1-3; 9 bases match TRBD1. Trimming cost V 3 bases and J 4 bases; bases outside gene matches: 8. This CDR3 spans 16 amino acids. The germline V gene has CDR1 SGHDT and CDR2 YYEEEE. The CDR3 DNA follows: TGTGCCAGCAGCTCACAAACAGGGGGCAGAGGAAACACCATATATTTT. Translation: CASSSQTGGRGNTIYF.

The rearrangement uses TRBV5-1 and TRBJ1-1, with D unclear. Trimming stripped 0 bases from V and 6 bases from J, with 9 bases between. CDR3 length: 13 residues. Germline V lookup: CDR1 SGHRS, CDR2 YFSETQ. CDR3 nucleotide sequence: TGCGCCAGCAGCTTGGGGCAGATCGCTGAAGCTTTCTTT. Amino acid sequence: CASSLGQIAEAFF. Complete variable domain (other parts from reference TRBV5-1 and TRBJ1-1): KAGVTQTPRYLIKTRGQQVTLSCSPISGHRSVSWYQQTPGQGLQFLFEYFSETQRNKGNFPGRFSGRQFSNSRSEMNVSTLELGDSALYLCASSLGQIAEAFFGQGTRLTVV.

In nucleotides, the CDR3 is TGTGCCAGCAGCTTAACAGATACGCAGTATTTT. It yields the protein CASSLTDTQYF. V is TRBV7-2 and J is TRBJ2-3, with no clear D. This CDR3 has 11 residues. The V end was cut by 2 bases, the J end by 3 bases, with 0 bases between. Germline assignment: CDR1 SGHTA and CDR2 FQGNSA.

The CDR3 spells CASSVGDTQYF. The CDR3 DNA sequence: TGTGCCAGCAGCGTGGGAGATACGCAGTATTTT. The chain recombines TRBV5-4 with TRBJ2-3, with no clear D. Trimming pared 4 bases from V and 5 bases from J, leaving 5 bases between. The germline V gene encodes CDR1 SGHNT and CDR2 YYREEE (reference sequence). This CDR3 contains 11 residues.

This sequence joins TRBV5-6 and TRBJ2-3, with TRBD2 matching 13 bases. The CDR3 is made up of 16 amino acids. CDR1 and CDR2 (germline): SGHDT, YYEEEE. J was trimmed by 5 bases and V by 0 bases; bases with no gene match: 3. The CDR3 DNA reads TGTGCCAGCAGCTTGGTGGGACTAGCGGGGAAAGATACGCAGTATTTT. The encoded protein is CASSLVGLAGKDTQYF.

The rearrangement joins TRBV11-3 to TRBJ2-5; D ambiguous. Germline V lookup: CDR1 SGHNT, CDR2 YENEEA. The CDR3 sequence is 13 residues long. V lost 4 bases, J lost 3 bases, and 9 bases lay in between. The CDR3 sequence: CASSSEDEETQYF. For the CDR3, the DNA is TGTGCCAGCAGCTCCGAAGACGAAGAGACCCAGTACTTC.

The chain has TRBV18 and TRBJ2-5, with 14 bases that match TRBD2. The CDR3 is made up of 14 amino acids. With 6 bases clipped from V and 10 bases from J, the junction kept 7 bases outside the gene matches. Germline CDR1 KGHSH, CDR2 LQKENI. CDR3 sequence (DNA): TGTGCCAGCTCCCAGGGGACTAGCGGGAGCGTCCAGTACTTC. It specifies CASSQGTSGSVQYF. Together with reference TRBV18 and TRBJ2-5, the CDR3 gives the full variable domain: NAGVMQNPRHLVRRRGQEARLRCSPMKGHSHVYWYRQLPEEGLKFMVYLQKENIIDESGMPKERFSAEFPKEGPSILRIQQVVRGDSAAYFCASSQGTSGSVQYFGPGTRLLVL.

V usage is TRBV19 and J usage is TRBJ1-1, with D hard to call. The germline CDR1 and CDR2 sequences are LNHDA and SQIVND (reference sequence). The V end lost 6 bases, the J end lost 4 bases, and 12 bases lay between the germline ends. This CDR3 has 13 residues. CDR3: CASRDEAFTEAFF. The CDR3 coding sequence is TGTGCCAGTAGGGACGAAGCTTTCACTGAAGCTTTCTTT.

This chain connects TRBV18 to TRBJ2-2; D is perhaps TRBD1 (5 bases). The length of the CDR3 is 16 residues. The V gene lost 3 bases and the J gene lost 2 bases, with 13 bases spanning the gap. Germline CDR1 reads KGHSH; CDR2 reads LQKENI. The CDR3 nucleotides read TGTGCCAGCTCACCCTCGCAGGGTTCCAACACCGGGGAGCTGTTTTTT. Its translation: CASSPSQGSNTGELFF. The full variable domain, its missing parts supplied by reference TRBV18 and TRBJ2-2, is NAGVMQNPRHLVRRRGQEARLRCSPMKGHSHVYWYRQLPEEGLKFMVYLQKENIIDESGMPKERFSAEFPKEGPSILRIQQVVRGDSAAYFCASSPSQGSNTGELFFGEGSRLTVL.

V and J are TRBV7-9 and TRBJ2-3; D remains ambiguous. Trimming pared 4 bases from V and 1 base from J, leaving 9 bases between. Germline V lookup: CDR1 SEHNR, CDR2 FQNEAQ (reference sequence). The CDR3 contains 14 residues. This CDR3 reads CASSSNFRTDTQYF. In DNA form, the CDR3 reads TGTGCCAGCAGCTCCAACTTCCGCACAGATACGCAGTATTTT.

The rearrangement uses TRBV7-2 and TRBJ2-7, with 8 bases that match TRBD2. The ends lost 11 bases at V and 5 bases at J; junction bases unmatched: 14. The germline gives CDR1 SGHTA, CDR2 FQGNSA. The CDR3 consists of 14 residues. The CDR3 here is CASSRGGRLDEQYF. In DNA, the CDR3 is TGTGCCTCTTCCAGGGGCGGGAGGTTGGACGAGCAGTACTTC.

The gene calls are TRBV29-1 and TRBJ2-3; tentative D call: TRBD1 (6 bases). V was shortened by 7 bases and J by 0 bases, with 11 bases between the two germline ends. The CDR3 covers 13 residues. Per germline, CDR1 SQVTM and CDR2 ANQGSEA. CDR3 bases: TGCAGCGACGGGACACCGAGCACAGATACGCAGTATTTT. This codes for CSDGTPSTDTQYF.

The chain carries TRBV10-3 and TRBJ2-7, with 10 positions matching TRBD1. The junction had 11 bases not matched to a gene; V was cut back by 6 bases and J by 0 bases. Germline V lookup: CDR1 ENHRY, CDR2 SYGVKD. The CDR3 has 17 residues. The CDR3 loop reads CAIRGGGGTGDSYEQYF. CDR3 DNA: TGTGCCATCAGAGGTGGCGGGGGGACAGGGGACTCCTACGAGCAGTACTTC.

The V call is TRBV14, the J call TRBJ1-2, with D possibly being TRBD1 (6 bases). This CDR3 is built from 13 residues. CDR1 and CDR2 (germline): SGHDN, FVKESK. Between the trimmed V and J ends, which lost 2 bases and 8 bases, there was a span of 12 bases. The CDR3 loop reads CASSQSGGRGYTF. The CDR3, as DNA: TGTGCCAGCAGCCAAAGCGGGGGGCGAGGCTACACCTTC.